This T cell receptor beta chain was observed in a study of beta chain features in type 1 diabetes. Looking at the study overall: Patient and healthy donor groups were alike in age, gender and cell yields. Examination covered under 120 million sorted cells spanning all samples.

This clone appeared a few times. V lost 7 bases and J lost 4, with 8 bases in between. The CDR3 sequence is 12 residues long. Germline lookup yields CDR1 SEHNR and CDR2 FQNEAQ (reference sequence). Expressed TCRB transcripts were sequenced because the entire RNA isolate underwent reverse transcription. TCRdb's copy holds only in-frame clones and misses some; the assay was immunoSEQ multiplex PCR. The sample yields under 400,000 clones, about 15% seen once. The receptor comes from a man aged 30 to 39 in good health. The chain recombines TRBV7-9 with TRBJ2-1; unclear D gene. Sample: central memory CD4+ T cells from blood. The CDR3 DNA reads as TGTGCCAGCAAATCCCAATACAATGAGCAGTTCTTC. It encodes CASKSQYNEQFF.